What follows describes a single T cell receptor (beta chain). The data originate from a study of sequential checkpoint blockade in melanoma. At the level of the study: Arm A got nivolumab then ipilimumab; arm B the reverse, 1:1. After both sequences, patients received maintenance nivolumab.

TCRdb's copy holds only in-frame clones and misses some; the assay was immunoSEQ multiplex PCR. Among around 10,000 clones listed, around four fifths were seen once. Treatment in this sample: randomized to nivolumab then ipilimumab (arm A) or the reverse (arm B). Patients had received no earlier DNA-damaging chemotherapy. From thawed PBMCs, live CD3+CD8+ cells negative for CD19 and CD56 were sorted. After removal of 2 bases from V and 3 bases from J, the junction contained 4 bases not matched to a gene. From germline, CDR1 is SGHVS and CDR2 FNYEAQ. The CDR3 is made up of 15 amino acids. The sample here was CD8+ T cells sorted from blood (inferred from file names), taken from a patient given nivolumab and ipilimumab in sequence. The TCR sequence derives from a human donor with melanoma. The chain couples TRBV7-6 to TRBJ1-1; 9 bases are shared with TRBD1. Here the CDR3 reads CASSLTGTGYTEAFF. The DNA for the CDR3 is TGTGCCAGCAGCTTAACCGGGACAGGGTACACTGAAGCTTTCTTT.